The source of this TCR beta chain is a study of blood T cell repertoires in COVID-19. The CDR3 sequence is 19 residues long. With 3 bases clipped from V and 7 bases from J, the junction kept 14 bases outside the gene matches. Germline V lookup: CDR1 LGHNA, CDR2 YSLEER. The repertoire was sequenced with immunoSEQ multiplex PCR; TCRdb's copy has only in-frame clones and lacks some. The sample contains about 250,000 clones, more than 70% of which appear only once. This sequence joins TRBV4-3 and TRBJ2-1, with TRBD2 matching over 14 bases. The sample taken for sequencing was peripheral blood. The source of this sequence is a woman in her twenties or thirties with COVID-19, enrolled during active disease. The CDR3 loop reads CASSHRGTSGGLGGNEQFF. Here the CDR3 DNA reads TGCGCCAGCAGCCACCGGGGGACTAGCGGGGGCCTAGGGGGGAATGAGCAGTTCTTC.